This record covers a single TCR beta chain. Its target antigen remains unknown. At one end the junction does not follow the germline gene, possibly because of a read error. As encoded in the germline V gene (reference sequence), CDR1 is SEHNR while CDR2 is FQNEAQ. Its CDR3 holds 16 amino acids, cysteine through phenylalanine. Just CDR3 DNA is preserved here, 48 bases in frame from base 1. These data are taken from a study of tumor and adjacent non-tumor tissue in lung cancer listed by TCRdb under 2018. About the study as a whole: Of the cohort, around eleven patients had adenocarcinoma, 2 had squamous cell carcinoma and 1 had small cell lung cancer. The 15 enrolled patients, of whom around 10 were men and 5 were women, were aged about 31 to 85 years and were diagnosed with TNM stage I to III disease. In total, sequencing yielded 130,000,000 or so productive TCRbeta reads, which works out to an average of around 4.2 million reads per sample. Using bulk TCRbeta repertoires from 15 lung cancer patients, the study set lung tumor tissue side by side with matched distant non-tumor lung tissue. TCRbeta CDR3 sequencing was performed on about 30 paired specimens, with one tumor sample and one normal lung sample collected per patient.

Bulk unsorted tissue served as the source for RNA extraction, and RNA quality was assessed using a NanoDrop ND-1000 and an Agilent 2100. For the normal lung samples, distant non-tumor tissue was collected more than 3 cm away from the tumor edge. Donors were newly diagnosed lung cancer patients admitted for thoracic surgery in China between August and November 2014, without prior chemotherapy. The study excluded patients who had received radiotherapy or chemotherapy before or who had another cancer at the same time. Pieces of surgical tissue measuring about 1-2.3 cm3 were kept in RNAlater solution and held at -80 degrees C until needed. Library preparation used multiplex PCR. Sequenced using an Illumina HiSeq 2500. TCRbeta libraries were built by three rounds of nested PCR using primers (Table S4), following protocols modified from ARM-PCR. Before sequencing, PCR products of 200-500 bp were excised from the gel and purified with the QIAquick gel extraction kit. Per the original workflow: Trimmomatic was used to clean the reads, FLASH merged the cleaned reads into complete CDR3 sequences, and MiTCR assigned the sequences to V(D)J germline segments. VDJtools was used to compute clonal diversity as the inverse Simpson's index. Productive reads were defined as in-frame sequences without a premature stop codon. TCRdb handled the public reads itself, with Q25 trimming in fastp and clone calling in MiXCR, and kept productive beta chains. Rows with a matching CDR3 protein are joined into one entry that keeps the most common DNA and genes. What appears here as the V and J calls and clone size reflects TCRdb's work, not the paper's. The sample includes tens of thousands of distinct CDR3 sequences, with 60% to 70% observed a single time. Around 19% of the sample goes to the ten largest clones.

Results and caveats for the whole study, not just this receptor: The sequencing platform is not named in the methods, and unique molecular identifiers are not mentioned. The top 100 clones made up a significantly larger cumulative share of the repertoire in normal lung than in tumor tissue. TCR diversity (inverse Simpson) was significantly higher in tumor than in normal lung tissue (around 460 vs 160, P = 0.0075, Mann-Whitney U test). Because peripheral blood was not sequenced, blood TCRbeta repertoires in the lung cancer patients of the study were not examined. Younger patients had significantly higher TCR diversity, and higher tumor TCR diversity was associated with shorter overall and disease-free survival. With only about 16 patients in the cohort, the authors noted that larger samples and more detailed clinical data are needed.

The sample taken for sequencing was distant non-tumor lung tissue. The TCR was taken from a woman aged 35 to 49 with non-small cell lung cancer. The chain uses TRBV7-9 and TRBJ2-3, and 7 junctional nucleotides match TRBD1. The sequenced DNA is TGTACCAGCAGTGGCCCGGGACAGCGAAGCACAGATACGCAGTATTTC. This gives the protein CTSSGPGQRSTDTQYF.